One sample yielded the 10 T cell receptor beta chains listed below, sequenced in a study of memory CD4+ T cells and cytomegalovirus serostatus. The sort gate was single viable CD3+CD4+CD8-CD45RO+ cells for memory CD4+ T cells. Data came from immunoSEQ multiplex PCR; TCRdb stores just in-frame clones and leaves some out. The sample has some 52,000 clones, around three quarters seen once. The sample consisted of memory CD4+ T cells from blood. Receptors were obtained from an adult in good health and CMV-seronegative.

This chain joins TRBV7-2 and TRBJ2-5; 7 bases line up with TRBD2. V was clipped by 1 base and J by 7 bases; unmatched bases: 0. The CDR3 runs to 12 residues. The germline CDR1 and CDR2 sequences are SGHTA and FQGNSA. The CDR3 sequence: CASSLERGTQYF. The CDR3 nucleotides read TGTGCCAGCAGCTTAGAGCGGGGGACCCAGTACTTC.

The V call is TRBV18, the J call TRBJ1-1; TRBD1 aligns across 8 bases. V lost 2 bases, J lost 4 bases, and 6 bases stayed unmatched. Germline-derived CDR1 and CDR2 are KGHSH and LQKENI. The CDR3 is 15 amino acids. CDR3 sequence: CASSPETGGRTEAFF. The CDR3, as DNA: TGTGCCAGCTCACCAGAAACAGGGGGTCGCACTGAAGCTTTCTTT.

This chain uses TRBV7-3 with TRBJ2-7, with TRBD1 identical over 9 bases. CDR1 and CDR2 from the germline V gene are SGHTA and FQGTGA. The trim removed 5 bases at V and 3 bases at J, leaving 2 bases unmatched. This CDR3 has 13 amino acids. CDR3 in amino acids: CASSQDRGYEQYF. The CDR3, as DNA: TGTGCCAGCAGCCAGGACAGGGGCTACGAGCAGTACTTC.

The gene calls are TRBV7-6 and TRBJ2-3; D is possibly TRBD2 (5 bases). The CDR3 sequence is 16 residues long. V was trimmed by 0 bases and J by 4 bases, leaving 14 bases between them. Germline V lookup: CDR1 SGHVS, CDR2 FNYEAQ. CDR3 in amino acids: CASSLAARGRADTQYF. The CDR3 DNA reads as TGTGCCAGCAGCTTAGCGGCGCGAGGGCGCGCAGATACGCAGTATTTT. Full variable domain (remainder filled in from reference TRBV7-6 and TRBJ2-3): GAGVSQSPRYKVTKRGQDVALRCDPISGHVSLYWYRQALGQGPEFLTYFNYEAQQDKSGLPNDRFSAERPEGSISTLTIQRTEQRDSAMYRCASSLAARGRADTQYFGPGTRLTVL.

V usage is TRBV28 and J usage is TRBJ1-1; the D is unclear. The germline V and J ends were trimmed by 3 bases and 0 bases, with 5 bases remaining between them. Germline assignment: CDR1 MDHEN and CDR2 SYDVKM. There are 13 residues in the CDR3. CDR3 sequence (DNA): TGTGCCAGCAGTTTCGAACTGAACACTGAAGCTTTCTTT. This gives the protein CASSFELNTEAFF.

This clone was observed a handful of times. J is TRBJ1-2 and V is TRBV9; 7 bases align to TRBD1. This CDR3 is built from 16 residues. Germline values: CDR1 SGDLS, CDR2 YYNGEE. V lost 0 bases and J lost 6; bases outside the gene matches: 11. CDR3 amino acids: CASSVGGGQLFNGYTF. The CDR3 DNA reads as TGTGCCAGCAGCGTAGGAGGGGGACAGCTTTTCAATGGCTACACCTTC.

CDR3 amino acids: CASRLTQGVLYGYTF. CDR3 bases: TGTGCCAGTAGGCTGACCCAGGGGGTGCTCTATGGCTACACCTTC. This chain links TRBV27 with TRBJ1-2; 7 bases line up with TRBD1. The CDR3 is 15 residues long. The V segment lost 9 bases and the J segment 4 bases; nucleotides outside the gene matches: 14. Germline CDR1 and CDR2: MNHEY and SMNVEV (reference sequence).

In its sample, this clone was seen a few times. The genes are TRBV5-4 and TRBJ1-2; the D gene is possibly TRBD1 (5 bases). Germline V CDR1 and CDR2: SGHNT, YYREEE (reference sequence). V lost 7 bases to trimming and J lost 4 bases, with 14 bases between them. The CDR3 length is 13 residues. The CDR3 loop reads CASGAPELYGYTF. The CDR3 coding sequence is TGTGCCAGCGGGGCCCCAGAGCTCTATGGCTACACCTTC.

CDR3 coding DNA: TGCGCCAGCAGAGGGGTGGACTGTGTCAGGATAGTTTTCGAGCAGTACTTC. Amino acids: CASRGVDCVRIVFEQYF. V usage is TRBV10-1 and J usage is TRBJ2-7; D tentatively fits TRBD1 or TRBD2 (5 bases each). Germline V CDR1 and CDR2: WNHNN, SYGVQD (reference sequence). The germline V and J ends were trimmed by 6 bases and 6 bases, with 27 bases remaining between them. The CDR3 consists of 17 residues.

The chain couples TRBV19 to TRBJ1-4; D call uncertain. This CDR3 contains 18 residues. Per germline, CDR1 LNHDA and CDR2 SQIVND (reference sequence). V was shortened by 3 bases and J by 8 bases, with 25 bases between the two germline ends. The CDR3 coding sequence is TGTGCCAGTAGTATGTCTAATTTCGCGGGAAGCGTCGGAGAAAAACTGTTTTTT. Encoded protein: CASSMSNFAGSVGEKLFF.